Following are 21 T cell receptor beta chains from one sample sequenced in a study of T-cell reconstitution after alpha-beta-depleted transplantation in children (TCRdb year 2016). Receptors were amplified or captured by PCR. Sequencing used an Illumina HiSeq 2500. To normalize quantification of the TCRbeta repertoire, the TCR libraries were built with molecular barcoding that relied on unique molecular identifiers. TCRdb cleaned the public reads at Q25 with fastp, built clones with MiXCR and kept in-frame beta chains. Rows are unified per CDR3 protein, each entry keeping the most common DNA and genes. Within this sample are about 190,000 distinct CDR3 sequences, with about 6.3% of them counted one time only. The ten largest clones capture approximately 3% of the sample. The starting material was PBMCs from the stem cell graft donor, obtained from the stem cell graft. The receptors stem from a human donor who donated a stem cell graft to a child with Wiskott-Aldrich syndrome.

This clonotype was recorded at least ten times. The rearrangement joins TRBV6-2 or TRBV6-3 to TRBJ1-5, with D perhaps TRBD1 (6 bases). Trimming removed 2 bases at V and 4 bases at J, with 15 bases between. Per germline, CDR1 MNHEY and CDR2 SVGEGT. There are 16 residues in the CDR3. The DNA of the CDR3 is TGTGCCAGCAGTTACGCTAGCGGGACACTAAATCAGCCCCAGCATTTT. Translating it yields CASSYASGTLNQPQHF.

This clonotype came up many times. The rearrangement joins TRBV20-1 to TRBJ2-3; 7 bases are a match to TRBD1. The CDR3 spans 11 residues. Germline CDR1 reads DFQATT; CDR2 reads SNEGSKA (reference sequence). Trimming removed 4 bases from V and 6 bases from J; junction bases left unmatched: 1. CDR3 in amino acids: CSAIRGDTQYF. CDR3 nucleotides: TGCAGTGCTATCAGGGGGGATACGCAGTATTTT.

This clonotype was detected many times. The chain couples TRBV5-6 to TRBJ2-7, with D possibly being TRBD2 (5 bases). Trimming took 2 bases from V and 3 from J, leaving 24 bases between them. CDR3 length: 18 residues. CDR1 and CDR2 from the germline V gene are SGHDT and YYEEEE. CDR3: CASSFRLGLARVSYEQYF. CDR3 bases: TGTGCCAGCAGCTTCCGTCTCGGTCTAGCCCGAGTGAGCTACGAGCAGTACTTC.

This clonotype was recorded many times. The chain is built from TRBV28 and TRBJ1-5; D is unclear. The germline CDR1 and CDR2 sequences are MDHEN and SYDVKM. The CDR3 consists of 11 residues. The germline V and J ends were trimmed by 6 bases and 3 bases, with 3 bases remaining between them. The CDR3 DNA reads TGTGCCAGCAGAAACAATCAGCCCCAGCATTTT. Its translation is CASRNNQPQHF.

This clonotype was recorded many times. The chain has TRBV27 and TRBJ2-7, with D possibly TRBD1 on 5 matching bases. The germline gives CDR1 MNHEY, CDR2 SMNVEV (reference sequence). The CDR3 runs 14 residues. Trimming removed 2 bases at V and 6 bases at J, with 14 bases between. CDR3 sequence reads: CASSLGARSSEQYF. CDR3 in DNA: TGTGCCAGCAGTTTAGGGGCTAGGAGTTCCGAGCAGTACTTC.

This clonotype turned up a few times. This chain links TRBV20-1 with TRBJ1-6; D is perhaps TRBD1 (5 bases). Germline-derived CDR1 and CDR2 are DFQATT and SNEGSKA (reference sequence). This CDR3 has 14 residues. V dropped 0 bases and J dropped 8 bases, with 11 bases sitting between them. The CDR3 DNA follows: TGCAGTGCTAGAGAATCCTTCAGGGATTCACCCCTCCACTTT. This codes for CSARESFRDSPLHF.

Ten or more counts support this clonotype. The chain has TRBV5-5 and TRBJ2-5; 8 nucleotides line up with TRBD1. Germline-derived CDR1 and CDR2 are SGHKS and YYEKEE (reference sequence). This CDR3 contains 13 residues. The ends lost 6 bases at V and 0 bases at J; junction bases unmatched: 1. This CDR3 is CASKDRDQETQYF. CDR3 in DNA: TGTGCCAGCAAGGACAGGGACCAAGAGACCCAGTACTTC.

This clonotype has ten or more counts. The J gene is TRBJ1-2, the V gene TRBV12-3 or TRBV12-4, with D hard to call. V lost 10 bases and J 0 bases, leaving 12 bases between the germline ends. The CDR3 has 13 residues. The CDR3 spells CATVERANYGYTF. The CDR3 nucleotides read TGTGCCACCGTTGAGAGGGCTAACTATGGCTACACCTTC.

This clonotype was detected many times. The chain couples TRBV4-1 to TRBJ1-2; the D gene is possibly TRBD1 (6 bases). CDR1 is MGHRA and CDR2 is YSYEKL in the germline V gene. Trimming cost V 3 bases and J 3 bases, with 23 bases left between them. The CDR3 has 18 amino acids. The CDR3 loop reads CASSQSLPGARGYYGYTF. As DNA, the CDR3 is TGCGCCAGCAGCCAGAGTCTGCCAGGGGCTCGGGGGTACTATGGCTACACCTTC.

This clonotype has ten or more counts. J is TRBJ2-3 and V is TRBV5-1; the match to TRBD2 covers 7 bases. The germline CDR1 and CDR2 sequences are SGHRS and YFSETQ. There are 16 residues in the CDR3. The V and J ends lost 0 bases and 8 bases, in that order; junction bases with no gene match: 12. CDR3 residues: CASSLEGGGLTRTQYF. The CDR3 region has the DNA TGCGCCAGCAGCTTGGAAGGCGGGGGATTAACACGTACGCAGTATTTT.

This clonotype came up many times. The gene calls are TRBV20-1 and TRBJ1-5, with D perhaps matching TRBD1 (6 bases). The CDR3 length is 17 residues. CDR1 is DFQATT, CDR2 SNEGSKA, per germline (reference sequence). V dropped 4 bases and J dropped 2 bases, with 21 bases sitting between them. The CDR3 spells CSATATSGAGGNQPQHF. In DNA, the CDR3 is TGCAGTGCTACCGCCACCTCGGGGGCAGGCGGCAATCAGCCCCAGCATTTT.

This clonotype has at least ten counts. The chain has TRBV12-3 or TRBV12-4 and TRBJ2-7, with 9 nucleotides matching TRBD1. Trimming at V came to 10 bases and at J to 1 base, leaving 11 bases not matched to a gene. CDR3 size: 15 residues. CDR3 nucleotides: TGTGCCAAAAACCCCCCAGGGACAGGGTCCTACGAGCAGTACTTC. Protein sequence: CAKNPPGTGSYEQYF.

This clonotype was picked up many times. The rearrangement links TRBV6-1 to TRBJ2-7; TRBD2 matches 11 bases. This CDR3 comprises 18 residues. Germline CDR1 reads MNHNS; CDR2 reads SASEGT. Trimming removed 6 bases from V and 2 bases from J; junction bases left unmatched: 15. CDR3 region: CASSLLAGVPVGTYEQYF. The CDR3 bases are TGTGCCAGCAGCCTACTAGCGGGAGTCCCTGTCGGGACCTACGAGCAGTACTTC.

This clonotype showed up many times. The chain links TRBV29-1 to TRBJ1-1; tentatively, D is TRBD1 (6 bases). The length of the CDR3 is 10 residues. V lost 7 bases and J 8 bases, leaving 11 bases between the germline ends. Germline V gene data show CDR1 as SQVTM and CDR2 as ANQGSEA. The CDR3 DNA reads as TGCAGCGCCAGGGGATCAGAAGCTTTCTTT. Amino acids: CSARGSEAFF.

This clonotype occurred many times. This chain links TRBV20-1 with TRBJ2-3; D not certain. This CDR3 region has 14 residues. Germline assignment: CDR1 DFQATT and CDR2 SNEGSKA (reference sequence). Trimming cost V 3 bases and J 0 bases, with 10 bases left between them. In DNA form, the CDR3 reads TGCAGTGCTAGCCCAGTAACTAGCACAGATACGCAGTATTTT. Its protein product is CSASPVTSTDTQYF.

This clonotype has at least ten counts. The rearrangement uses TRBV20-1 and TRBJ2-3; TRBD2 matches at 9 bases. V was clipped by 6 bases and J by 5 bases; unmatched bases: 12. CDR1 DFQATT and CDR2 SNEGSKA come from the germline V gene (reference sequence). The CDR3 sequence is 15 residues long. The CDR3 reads CSAPLGGRAEDTQYF. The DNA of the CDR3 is TGCAGTGCCCCGTTGGGCGGGAGGGCCGAAGATACGCAGTATTTT.

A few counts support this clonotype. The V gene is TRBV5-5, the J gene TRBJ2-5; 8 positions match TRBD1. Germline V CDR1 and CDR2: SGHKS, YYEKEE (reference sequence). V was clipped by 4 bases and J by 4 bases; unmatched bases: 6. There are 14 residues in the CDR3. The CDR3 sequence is CASSLDRVRETQYF. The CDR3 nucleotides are TGTGCCAGCAGCCTGGACAGGGTCCGAGAGACCCAGTACTTC.

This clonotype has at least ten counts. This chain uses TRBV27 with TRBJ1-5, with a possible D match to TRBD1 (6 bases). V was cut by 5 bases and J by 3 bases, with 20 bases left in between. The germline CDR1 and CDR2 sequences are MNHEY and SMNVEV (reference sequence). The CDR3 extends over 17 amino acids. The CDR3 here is CASSSRGGHGNNQPQHF. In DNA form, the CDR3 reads TGTGCCAGCAGTAGTCGAGGGGGACATGGGAACAATCAGCCCCAGCATTTT.

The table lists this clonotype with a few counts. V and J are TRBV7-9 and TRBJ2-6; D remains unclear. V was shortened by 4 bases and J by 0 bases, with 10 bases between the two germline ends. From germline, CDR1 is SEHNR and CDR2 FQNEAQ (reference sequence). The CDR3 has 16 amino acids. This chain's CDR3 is CASSSQPPSGANVLTF. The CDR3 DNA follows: TGTGCCAGCAGCTCCCAACCACCCTCTGGGGCCAACGTCCTGACTTTC.

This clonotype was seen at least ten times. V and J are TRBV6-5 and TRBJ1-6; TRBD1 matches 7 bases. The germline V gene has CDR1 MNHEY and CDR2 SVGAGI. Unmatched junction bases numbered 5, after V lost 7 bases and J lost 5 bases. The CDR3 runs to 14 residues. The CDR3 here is CASTQTGNNSPLHF. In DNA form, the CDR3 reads TGTGCCAGCACGCAGACAGGGAATAATTCACCCCTCCACTTT.

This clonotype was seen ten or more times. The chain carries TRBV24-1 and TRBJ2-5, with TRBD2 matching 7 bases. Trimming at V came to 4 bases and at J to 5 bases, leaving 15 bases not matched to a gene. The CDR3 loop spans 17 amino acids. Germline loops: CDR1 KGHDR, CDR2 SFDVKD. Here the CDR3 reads CATSDPAQGTSAETQYF. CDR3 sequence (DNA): TGTGCCACCAGTGACCCCGCCCAGGGAACTAGCGCCGAGACCCAGTACTTC.